This T cell receptor beta chain was observed in a study of CD4 T cells in relation to SARS-CoV-2 and coronaviruses. Looking at the study overall: The HLA restriction of the shared crossreactive spike epitopes was mapped.

Comments on this clone: Its target is not known.

Cryopreserved PBMCs were CD4-enriched, then split into naive and memory cells. Approximately 9 x 10^4 naive or memory CD4+ cells were cultured with CEF peptides for about 10 days. General study points: Roughly 69% of donors had memory CD4+ clonotypes crossrecognizing SARS-CoV-2 and common cold coronavirus spike.

Clones were sequenced by immunoSEQ multiplex PCR, and TCRdb holds only the in-frame ones, with some missing. This table holds under 45,000 clones, less than 85% found once. The sequencing input was naive CD4+ T cells from PBMCs, cultured in vitro. As to subset: naive CD4+ T cells isolated by negative enrichment. The sequence was obtained from an adult with COVID-19.

The CDR3 protein is CAWADRVTFF. DNA for the CDR3: TGTGCCTGGGCTGACAGGGTAACTTTCTTT. V gene TRBV30 combines with J gene TRBJ1-1; 7 positions agree with TRBD1. The germline V gene has CDR1 GTSNPN and CDR2 SVGIG (reference sequence). Unmatched junction bases numbered 6, after V lost 5 bases and J lost 12 bases. CDR3 length: 10 residues.